One and the same sample provided the 19 T cell receptor beta chains below, sequenced in a study of PD-1 blockade in classical Hodgkin lymphoma (dated by TCRdb to about 2020). Interpreted using the paper, the time point label stands for: cycle 4 day 1 (C4D1), after 6 weeks of nivolumab. Every trial patient had relapsed following autologous stem cell transplantation, and prior brentuximab vedotin exposure was what differed among cohorts A, B and C. Using a Miltenyi CD4+ T cell isolation kit, CD4+ T cells were purified from thawed PBMCs through magnetic negative selection. Library preparation employed the immunoSEQ multiplex PCR assay. TCRdb retrieved this table from immuneACCESS and kept in-frame rearrangements only. Not all clones are present; in checked studies, unresolved V genes account for under half, and no reason is known for the remainder. Recorded for this sample are 30,000 to 40,000 clones; 80% to 95% of them occurred a single time. Approximately 0.3% of the sample is held by the ten biggest clonotypes.

The source material was CD4+ T cells from blood, sampled before the fourth cycle of nivolumab. These TCRs come from a human donor with classical Hodgkin lymphoma.

The chain joins TRBV6-5 to TRBJ1-4; D ambiguous. The germline V gene has CDR1 MNHEY and CDR2 SVGAGI. Trimming stripped 2 bases from V and 2 bases from J, with 12 bases between. This CDR3 is built from 16 residues. The CDR3 DNA reads as TGTGCCAGCAGTTACGGGCCCGAGCACACTAATGAAAAACTGTTTTTT. Protein product: CASSYGPEHTNEKLFF.

The chain couples TRBV7-9 to TRBJ1-1; D unresolved. There are 14 residues in the CDR3. The germline V gene has CDR1 SEHNR and CDR2 FQNEAQ (reference sequence). The V and J ends lost 5 bases and 5 bases respectively, with 15 bases between them. The CDR3 region has the DNA TGTGCCAGCAGCCTCGAGTGGGGAAATACTGAAGCTTTCTTT. Protein sequence: CASSLEWGNTEAFF.

This chain's CDR3 is CATSLGNEQFF. CDR3 DNA sequence: TGTGCCACCTCACTGGGGAATGAGCAGTTCTTC. This chain joins TRBV10-3 and TRBJ2-1, with no clear D. This CDR3 has 11 residues. V was cut by 10 bases and J by 7 bases, with 11 bases left in between. Germline CDR1 reads ENHRY; CDR2 reads SYGVKD.

This clone was seen only once. The junction does not match germline at one end; this may be a read error. This chain links TRBV29-1 with TRBJ1-3; D is uncertain. The CDR3 sequence is 12 residues long. The germline gives CDR1 SQVTM, CDR2 ANQGSEA. The CDR3 DNA follows: TGCAGCGTTGGGACCTCTCGAAACACCATATATTTT. Protein sequence: CSVGTSRNTIYF.

The chain carries TRBV5-6 and TRBJ2-2; maybe TRBD1 (5 bases). Germline assignment: CDR1 SGHDT and CDR2 YYEEEE. This CDR3 is built from 16 residues. The V end lost 4 bases, the J end lost 7 bases, and 20 bases lay between the germline ends. The DNA of the CDR3 is TGTGCCAGCAGCCACCCGTGGGCCACAGGAGACGGGGAGCTGTTTTTT. This encodes CASSHPWATGDGELFF.

The chain combines TRBV4-2 with TRBJ2-7, with 11 bases lining up with TRBD2. Germline CDR1 is LGHNA and CDR2 is YNFKEQ. Germline trimming cut 1 base from V and 3 bases from J; bases unmatched to any gene: 2. This CDR3 comprises 15 residues. CDR3 amino acids: CASSQVAGGYYEQYF. The CDR3 nucleotides read TGTGCCAGCAGCCAAGTAGCGGGAGGGTACTACGAGCAGTACTTC.

V usage is TRBV29-1 and J usage is TRBJ1-1; D ambiguous. Trimming took 4 bases from V and 0 from J, leaving 9 bases between them. Germline CDR1 SQVTM, CDR2 ANQGSEA. The CDR3 is made up of 13 amino acids. CDR3 bases: TGCAGCGTTGGTAGTGGTATGAACACTGAAGCTTTCTTT. Translation gives CSVGSGMNTEAFF.

V and J are TRBV27 and TRBJ1-1; D call uncertain. CDR1 and CDR2 from the germline V gene are MNHEY and SMNVEV (reference sequence). V was cut by 5 bases and J by 1 base, with 8 bases left in between. The CDR3 is 13 amino acids. CDR3 protein: CASSPRWNTEAFF. The CDR3 coding sequence is TGTGCCAGCAGTCCTCGATGGAACACTGAAGCTTTCTTT.

The chain joins TRBV9 to TRBJ2-5, with unresolved D. CDR3 length: 11 amino acids. Germline assignment: CDR1 SGDLS and CDR2 YYNGEE. Trimming pared 3 bases from V and 5 bases from J, leaving 5 bases between. DNA of the CDR3: TGTGCCAGCAGCGCTGGGGAGACCCAGTACTTC. As protein: CASSAGETQYF.

CDR3: CASSGRGEATEAFF. The CDR3 bases are TGTGCCAGCAGTGGGCGGGGGGAGGCCACTGAAGCTTTCTTT. The J gene is TRBJ1-1, the V gene TRBV6-5, with D tentatively TRBD1 (5 bases). V was trimmed by 5 bases and J by 4 bases, leaving 14 bases between them. The CDR3 sequence is 14 residues long. CDR1 and CDR2 (germline): MNHEY, SVGAGI.

The chain carries TRBV6-1 and TRBJ1-2; no reliable D call. CDR1 and CDR2 from the germline V gene are MNHNS and SASEGT. This CDR3 is 13 amino acids long. V was shortened by 3 bases and J by 2 bases, with 7 bases between the two germline ends. This CDR3 is CASSEWKNYGYTF. In DNA, the CDR3 is TGTGCCAGCAGTGAGTGGAAAAACTATGGCTACACCTTC.

The V gene is TRBV5-6, the J gene TRBJ1-2; weak D call: TRBD1 (5 bases). The germline V gene has CDR1 SGHDT and CDR2 YYEEEE. The CDR3 totals 14 residues. V was trimmed by 4 bases and J by 8 bases, leaving 18 bases between them. The CDR3 sequence: CASSPPSGGNGYTF. In DNA, the CDR3 is TGTGCCAGCAGCCCGCCCTCGGGGGGGAACGGCTACACCTTC. The whole variable domain, filled in from reference TRBV5-6 and TRBJ1-2, reads DAGVTQSPTHLIKTRGQQVTLRCSPKSGHDTVSWYQQALGQGPQFIFQYYEEEERQRGNFPDRFSGHQFPNYSSELNVNALLLGDSALYLCASSPPSGGNGYTFGSGTRLTVV.

The chain carries TRBV7-9 and TRBJ1-2, with no clear D. Germline CDR1 and CDR2: SEHNR and FQNEAQ (reference sequence). V was clipped by 5 bases and J by 7 bases, with 8 bases between them. CDR3 length: 11 amino acids. CDR3 DNA: TGTGCCAGCAGCGAACTCCCTGGCTACACCTTC. Residues: CASSELPGYTF.

The chain uses TRBV5-4 and TRBJ2-7; D gene unclear. V dropped 0 bases and J dropped 0 bases, with 4 bases sitting between them. The CDR3 covers 13 residues. CDR1 is SGHNT, CDR2 YYREEE, per germline (reference sequence). CDR3 amino acids: CASSLAYSYEQYF. Written as DNA, the CDR3 is TGTGCCAGCAGCTTGGCATACTCCTACGAGCAGTACTTC.

This sequence joins TRBV27 and TRBJ1-2, with TRBD1 matching 8 bases. Germline loops: CDR1 MNHEY, CDR2 SMNVEV (reference sequence). The trim removed 7 bases at V and 4 bases at J, leaving 5 bases unmatched. The length of the CDR3 is 13 residues. Written as DNA, the CDR3 is TGTGCCAGCACCCCCGGGACAGGCTATGGCTACACCTTC. The encoded protein is CASTPGTGYGYTF.

The V call is TRBV6-1, the J call TRBJ1-1; 9 bases are shared with TRBD1. The CDR3 is made up of 14 amino acids. V gave up 7 bases and J gave up 6 bases; unmatched junction bases: 9. Germline V lookup: CDR1 MNHNS, CDR2 SASEGT. The CDR3 here is CASIKDRGYSEAFF. The DNA for the CDR3 is TGTGCCAGCATTAAGGACAGGGGCTATTCTGAAGCTTTCTTT.

This clone was recorded once. The chain's CDR3 is CASSTLSGSVTDTQYF. In DNA, the CDR3 is TGTGCCAGCAGCACGCTTAGCGGGAGCGTCACAGATACGCAGTATTTT. The chain combines TRBV5-8 with TRBJ2-3, with 9 bases identical to TRBD2. The CDR3 covers 16 residues. V trimming: 4 bases; J trimming: 2 bases; junction bases outside the gene matches: 8. CDR1 and CDR2 from the germline V gene are SGHTS and YDEGEE.

The chain employs TRBV2 and TRBJ2-7; D uncertain. This CDR3 contains 14 residues. Germline V gene sequence: CDR1 SNHLY, CDR2 FYNNEI. Trimming shortened V by 5 bases and J by 3 bases, and 14 bases separated the two germline ends. CDR3 DNA sequence: TGTGCCAGCAGTTCGGTCCGATCGGACTACGAGCAGTACTTC. This translates into CASSSVRSDYEQYF.

This chain joins TRBV19 and TRBJ2-7; 10 nucleotides line up with TRBD1. V lost 7 bases and J lost 4; bases outside the gene matches: 10. The CDR3 is made up of 15 amino acids. Germline CDR1 and CDR2: LNHDA and SQIVND (reference sequence). This CDR3 reads CASNGPGQGIYEQYF. The CDR3 bases are TGTGCCAGTAACGGTCCGGGACAGGGGATATACGAGCAGTACTTC.